These T cell receptor beta chains were read from a single sample in a study of CD8+ T cells in alopecia areata. Libraries were prepared by immunoSEQ multiplex PCR; TCRdb keeps only in-frame clonotypes and omits some of them. There are under 300,000 clones in the sample; roughly 60% occur only once, and roughly 0.88% lies in the top ten. Sample: CD4+ T cells sorted from blood, taken around week 54, from a patient treated with tofacitinib. These TCRs come from a human donor with alopecia areata. CDR3s include the opening cysteine and the closing phenylalanine or tryptophan. D genes are given only for firm matches. Rows may omit the clone size; those that give it use once, few, many or a size class.

size | J | D | V | CDR3 | DNA
NA | TRBJ2-5 | NA | TRBV5-1 | CASSLAGLQETQYF | TGCGCCAGCAGCTTGGCCGGGCTCCAAGAGACCCAGTACTTC
few | TRBJ2-6 | TRBD1 | TRBV29-1 | CSVAGTGEPGANVLTF | TGCAGCGTTGCCGGGACAGGGGAGCCTGGGGCCAACGTCCTGACTTTC
NA | TRBJ2-7 | NA | TRBV6-5 | CASSYRVPLHEQYF | TGTGCCAGCAGTTACAGGGTCCCTCTTCACGAGCAGTACTTC
NA | TRBJ2-7 | NA | TRBV5-1 | CASSPHSGTSSSYEQYF | TGCGCCAGCAGCCCCCACTCCGGGACTTCGAGCTCCTACGAGCAGTACTTC
NA | TRBJ1-4 | NA | TRBV11-2 | CASTMRGVEKLFF | TGTGCCAGCACCATGAGGGGAGTCGAAAAACTGTTTTTT
NA | TRBJ1-1 | NA | TRBV29-1 | CSVDRRNTEAFF | TGCAGCGTTGACCGACGGAACACTGAAGCTTTCTTT
few | TRBJ2-1 | TRBD2 | TRBV29-1 | CSVVSGGANEQFF | TGCAGCGTTGTCAGCGGGGGGGCCAATGAGCAGTTCTTC
NA | TRBJ2-4 | TRBD1 | TRBV29-1 | CSAGGGTGANIQYF | TGCAGCGCGGGAGGAGGGACAGGGGCAAACATTCAGTACTTC
NA | TRBJ1-6 | TRBD1 | TRBV27 | CASSTRTGGVGNSPLHF | TGTGCCAGCAGTACCCGGACAGGGGGCGTTGGTAATTCACCCCTCCACTTT
few | TRBJ2-1 | TRBD2 | TRBV19 | CASQLAGVGNEQFF | TGTGCCAGTCAACTAGCGGGGGTAGGCAATGAGCAGTTCTTC
few | TRBJ2-5 | NA | TRBV25-1 | CASSGLIPPSRAQYF | TGTGCCAGCAGTGGTCTAATTCCGCCATCGCGTGCCCAGTACTTC
NA | TRBJ1-1 | NA | TRBV25-1 | CASSDLSNTEAFF | TGTGCCAGCAGTGATCTCAGCAACACTGAAGCTTTCTTT
NA | TRBJ1-6 | TRBD1 | TRBV7-2 | CASSSWTGANSPLHF | TGTGCCAGCAGCTCCTGGACAGGGGCAAATTCACCCCTCCACTTT
few | TRBJ2-2 | NA | TRBV7-9 | CASSDRRTVSNTGELFF | TGTGCCAGCAGCGACCGCAGGACAGTCAGTAACACCGGGGAGCTGTTTTTT
NA | TRBJ1-1 | NA | TRBV7-2 | CASSSHTEAFF | TGTGCCAGCAGCTCGCACACTGAAGCTTTCTTT
NA | TRBJ2-5 | NA | TRBV4-3 | CASSRLGGQETQYF | TGCGCCAGCAGCAGGCTTGGCGGTCAAGAGACCCAGTACTTC
few | TRBJ2-3 | NA | TRBV7-9 | CASRHGATDTQYF | TGTGCCAGCAGACATGGGGCGACAGATACGCAGTATTTT
NA | TRBJ1-1 | NA | TRBV19 | CASTQGWGKAEAFF | TGTGCCAGTACCCAGGGGTGGGGTAAGGCTGAAGCTTTCTTT
NA | TRBJ2-2 | NA | TRBV27 | CASTVGVQGPNTGELFF | TGTGCCAGCACCGTTGGGGTCCAGGGACCCAACACCGGGGAGCTGTTTTTT
NA | TRBJ2-5 | NA | TRBV7-3 | CASSPPGRDQETQYF | TGTGCCAGCAGCCCACCGGGCAGGGACCAAGAGACCCAGTACTTC
NA | TRBJ2-3 | NA | TRBV7-9 | CASSPGTSTDTQYF | TGTGCCAGCAGCCCCGGGACTAGCACAGATACGCAGTATTTT
NA | TRBJ1-2 | NA | TRBV30 | CAWSPATNYGYTF | TGTGCCTGGAGTCCAGCCACCAACTATGGCTACACCTTC
NA | TRBJ2-1 | NA | TRBV7-9 | CASSPPGRVIDEQFF | TGTGCCAGCAGCCCCCCGGGACGGGTTATCGATGAGCAGTTCTTC
NA | TRBJ2-7 | NA | TRBV10-2 | CASSPGGEQYF | TGCGCCAGCAGTCCCGGGGGCGAGCAGTACTTC
NA | TRBJ2-2 | NA | TRBV7-9 | CASSFSVLAGELFF | TGTGCCAGCAGCTTCTCGGTGTTAGCCGGGGAGCTGTTTTTT
NA | TRBJ1-6 | NA | TRBV2 | CASSEETVYNSPLHF | TGTGCCAGCAGTGAAGAGACAGTTTATAATTCACCCCTCCACTTT
NA | TRBJ2-7 | NA | TRBV9 | CASSSIGIGEQYF | TGTGCCAGCAGCTCGATTGGAATAGGCGAGCAGTACTTC
few | TRBJ2-1 | NA | TRBV19 | CASSMRGFGNEQFF | TGTGCCAGTAGTATGCGAGGTTTTGGCAATGAGCAGTTCTTC
NA | TRBJ2-5 | NA | TRBV11-2 | CASSLRGYQETQYF | TGTGCCAGCAGCTTAAGAGGGTACCAAGAGACCCAGTACTTC
NA | TRBJ2-7 | NA | TRBV11-2 | CASSASPNHYEQYF | TGTGCCAGCAGCGCGAGTCCAAATCACTACGAGCAGTACTTC
few | TRBJ1-4 | NA | TRBV7-9 | CASSMQPQGKLFF | TGTGCCAGCAGCATGCAGCCTCAAGGAAAACTGTTTTTT
NA | TRBJ1-2 | NA | TRBV6-6 | CASSYSVTNYGYTF | TGTGCCAGCAGTTACTCAGTCACCAACTATGGCTACACCTTC
few | TRBJ1-2 | NA | TRBV7-9 | CASSSNYLGYTF | TGTGCCAGCAGCTCCAATTATTTGGGCTACACCTTC
NA | TRBJ2-2 | NA | TRBV29-1 | CSVDSWDGELFF | TGCAGCGTTGACTCATGGGACGGGGAGCTGTTTTTT
few | TRBJ2-5 | NA | TRBV6-1 | CASSEQAGGETQYF | TGTGCCAGCAGTGAACAGGCCGGGGGAGAGACCCAGTACTTC
NA | TRBJ1-1 | TRBD1 | TRBV2 | CASRDRGDAEAFF | TGTGCCAGCAGGGACAGGGGAGATGCTGAAGCTTTCTTT
NA | TRBJ2-1 | TRBD2 | TRBV29-1 | CSVLPLSGAYNEQFF | TGCAGCGTTTTACCCCTCAGCGGGGCCTACAATGAGCAGTTCTTC
NA | TRBJ1-5 | NA | TRBV9 | CASSAGTNSNQPQHF | TGTGCCAGCAGCGCGGGTACTAATAGCAATCAGCCCCAGCATTTT
NA | TRBJ2-1 | NA | TRBV29-1 | CSAITVTGANEQFF | TGCAGCGCTATCACTGTGACAGGTGCCAATGAGCAGTTCTTC
NA | TRBJ1-3 | NA | TRBV25-1 | CASTTQDSSSGNTIYF | TGTGCCAGCACTACCCAGGACTCAAGCTCTGGAAACACCATATATTTT
few | TRBJ1-2 | NA | TRBV30 | CAWISLNYGYTF | TGTGCCTGGATCAGCCTTAACTATGGCTACACCTTC
NA | TRBJ1-2 | NA | TRBV30 | CAWSVQGRGYGYTF | TGTGCCTGGAGTGTACAGGGAAGGGGCTATGGCTACACCTTC
few | TRBJ1-5 | TRBD1 | TRBV9 | CASRGTGGKPQHF | TGTGCCAGCAGAGGAACAGGGGGAAAGCCCCAGCATTTT